The present entry profiles one T cell receptor beta chain with its context. Its antigen is unidentified. This sample is part of a study of identical twins. Study-level results: Twins' excess sharing was less marked for out-of-frame beta sequences.

This CDR3 contains 13 residues. V lost 0 bases and J 10 bases, leaving 13 bases between the germline ends. Germline CDR1 is DFQATT and CDR2 is SNEGSKA (reference sequence). MiXCR, run by TCRdb on the 5' RACE reads, gives a single entry per CDR3 protein. The table includes 700,000 or so distinct CDR3 sequences, over 8.5% detected once. The same sample was also used in a study of yellow fever vaccine responses in identical twins.

The V call is TRBV20-1, the J call TRBJ2-1; D gene uncertain. The TCR sequence derives from a woman between 18 and 29 years old in good health. The material sequenced was PBMCs. The CDR3 coding sequence is TGCAGTGCTAGAGATCTGAGTGGACGGGAGCAGTTCTTC. It specifies CSARDLSGREQFF.